These T cell receptor beta chains were read from a single sample in a study of low-dose radiotherapy and immunotherapy resistance in tumors. TCRdb itself ran the reads through MiXCR, one entry per CDR3 protein. The profile shows 59,000 or so distinct CDR3 sequences, less than 30% of them singletons. The input for sequencing was PBMCs, taken before treatment. Receptors originate from a male donor with rectosigmoid adenocarcinoma. CDR3s include the opening cysteine and the closing phenylalanine or tryptophan. D genes are given only for firm matches. Size is omitted from some rows. Given values are once, few, many or a class for expanded clones.

cdr3_aa cdr3_nt v_call clone_size d_call j_call
CASSESTSGGNEQFF TGCGCCAGCAGTGAGTCGACTAGCGGGGGGAATGAGCAGTTCTTC TRBV10-1 many TRBD2 TRBJ2-1
CASSRTGTLTETQYF TGTGCCAGCAGTCGGACAGGGACTCTCACGGAGACCCAGTACTTC TRBV6-8 . TRBD1 TRBJ2-5
CASRTDREGYTF TGTGCCAGCAGAACGGACAGGGAAGGCTACACCTTC TRBV2 . TRBD1 TRBJ1-2
CASSSGTGNEQFF TGTGCCAGCAGCTCCGGGACGGGGAATGAGCAGTTCTTC TRBV2 . . TRBJ2-1
CASSIDSREYEQYF TGTGCCAGTAGTATAGATTCACGGGAATACGAGCAGTACTTC TRBV19 many . TRBJ2-7
CASRIARSSYNEQFF TGTGCCAGCAGGATAGCTCGAAGCTCCTACAATGAGCAGTTCTTC TRBV5-8 . . TRBJ2-1
CASSSNLRDGEAFF TGTGCCAGCAGCTCGAACCTCCGAGACGGTGAAGCTTTCTTT TRBV7-6 many . TRBJ1-1
CASRNTGELFF TGTGCCAGCAGAAACACCGGGGAGCTGTTTTTT TRBV12-3/TRBV12-4 many . TRBJ2-2
CASSPRTGGQETQYF TGCGCCAGCAGCCCAAGGACAGGCGGCCAAGAGACCCAGTACTTC TRBV4-1 . TRBD1 TRBJ2-5
CASSQDYDGASNYGYTF TGTGCCAGCAGCCAAGATTACGACGGGGCGTCTAACTATGGCTACACCTTC TRBV14 many . TRBJ1-2
CASSQAPGQGAPIYEQYF TGTGCCAGCAGCCAAGCCCCGGGACAGGGGGCTCCGATTTACGAGCAGTACTTC TRBV4-2 . TRBD1 TRBJ2-7
CASSQGTAGGAGDTQYF TGCGCCAGCAGCCAGGGTACGGCGGGGGGGGCCGGAGATACGCAGTATTTT TRBV4-3 many TRBD2 TRBJ2-3
CASSSSGQVNSPLHF TGTGCCAGCTCAAGTTCGGGACAGGTGAATTCACCCCTCCACTTT TRBV18 many TRBD1 TRBJ1-6
CASSWERTEAFF TGTGCCAGCAGTTGGGAGAGGACTGAAGCTTTCTTT TRBV12-3/TRBV12-4 many . TRBJ1-1
CASSLSGTSGRDTQYF TGCGCCAGCAGCTTAAGTGGGACTAGCGGGAGAGATACGCAGTATTTT TRBV5-1 many TRBD2 TRBJ2-3
CASSYFTDTYEQYF TGTGCCAGCAGTTACTTCACAGACACCTACGAGCAGTACTTC TRBV6-5 . . TRBJ2-7
CSARDLGANVLTF TGCAGTGCTAGAGATTTGGGGGCCAACGTCCTGACTTTC TRBV20-1 many . TRBJ2-6
CASRRAGGTDTQYF TGTGCCAGCAGGCGGGCGGGGGGCACAGATACGCAGTATTTT TRBV28 many TRBD2 TRBJ2-3
CASSRTSGTYEQYF TGTGCCAGCAGTCGGACTAGCGGGACCTACGAGCAGTACTTC TRBV2 . TRBD2 TRBJ2-7
CASSYSKTRGPQETQYF TGTGCCAGCAGTTACTCGAAGACGCGGGGGCCCCAAGAGACCCAGTACTTC TRBV6-2/TRBV6-3 few . TRBJ2-5
CASSLGGVYSYNEQFF TGCGCCAGCAGCTTGGGTGGGGTTTACTCCTACAATGAGCAGTTCTTC TRBV5-1 many . TRBJ2-1
CASSPRLADTQYF TGTGCCAGCAGTCCCCGGCTTGCAGATACGCAGTATTTT TRBV2 many . TRBJ2-3
CASSYGGGARDTQYF TGTGCCAGCAGTTACGGCGGGGGGGCAAGAGATACGCAGTATTTT TRBV6-2/TRBV6-3 many TRBD2 TRBJ2-3
CASSEYSGGLPGTDTQYF TGCGCCAGCAGTGAATATAGCGGGGGTCTGCCTGGCACAGATACGCAGTATTTT TRBV10-1 many TRBD2 TRBJ2-3
CASSGTGTGSRDTQYF TGTGCCAGCAGTGGAACCGGGACAGGGTCCAGGGATACGCAGTATTTT TRBV6-6 medium-sized TRBD1 TRBJ2-3
CSVDRGMNTEAFF TGCAGCGTGGACAGGGGGATGAACACTGAAGCTTTCTTT TRBV29-1 many TRBD1 TRBJ1-1
CASTIDRTGGSYEQYF TGTGCCAGCACCATAGATCGAACCGGGGGCTCCTACGAGCAGTACTTC TRBV12-3/TRBV12-4 many . TRBJ2-7
CSASTVVGANVLTF TGCAGTGCTTCTACAGTAGTCGGGGCCAACGTCCTGACTTTC TRBV20-1 many . TRBJ2-6
CASSQEASISYNEQFF TGTGCCAGCAGCCAAGAGGCATCTATCTCCTACAATGAGCAGTTCTTC TRBV4-2 . . TRBJ2-1
CASSARQTNTGELFF TGTGCCAGCAGTGCTCGGCAGACGAACACCGGGGAGCTGTTTTTT TRBV2 . . TRBJ2-2
CASRIDRDLNF TGTGCCAGCAGAATCGACCGGGACCTCAATTTT TRBV6-6 many . TRBJ1-4
CASSPRSQGGRNTIYF TGCGCCAGCAGCCCCCGATCTCAGGGGGGCAGAAACACCATATATTTT TRBV4-1 once TRBD1 TRBJ1-3
CASSQVSGPRNEQFF TGCGCCAGCAGCCAAGTTAGCGGGCCCCGCAATGAGCAGTTCTTC TRBV4-1 . TRBD2 TRBJ2-1
CASSLNLGLQFF TGTGCCAGCAGCTTGAACTTGGGTTTGCAGTTCTTC TRBV5-8 many . TRBJ2-1
CASSPGVNYGYTF TGTGCCAGCAGTCCGGGGGTTAACTATGGCTACACCTTC TRBV12-3/TRBV12-4 many . TRBJ1-2
CSARGSGSFTYEQYF TGCAGTGCTAGGGGTAGCGGGAGTTTCACCTACGAGCAGTACTTC TRBV20-1 many TRBD2 TRBJ2-7
CATRVGGQYEQYF TGTGCCACCAGGGTCGGGGGTCAGTACGAGCAGTACTTC TRBV28 . . TRBJ2-7
CSARTSGTLLYGYTF TGCAGTGCTCGCACCTCCGGGACACTCCTCTATGGCTACACCTTC TRBV20-1 many . TRBJ1-2
CASSRQADYNEQFF TGTGCCAGCAGTAGACAAGCAGACTACAATGAGCAGTTCTTC TRBV6-2/TRBV6-3 many . TRBJ2-1
CASSSMHGDEQFF TGTGCCAGCAGTTCCATGCATGGAGATGAGCAGTTCTTC TRBV12-3/TRBV12-4 many . TRBJ2-1
CASREPTGGDQPQHF TGTGCCAGCAGAGAACCGACAGGGGGAGACCAGCCCCAGCATTTT TRBV28 . TRBD1 TRBJ1-5
CATSDPSGNQPQHF TGTGCCACCAGTGATCCTAGCGGGAATCAGCCCCAGCATTTT TRBV24-1 . . TRBJ1-5
CASRYFSGLNYGYTF TGTGCCAGCAGATACTTCTCTGGATTAAACTATGGCTACACCTTC TRBV6-2/TRBV6-3 many . TRBJ1-2
CASSEGRGYSNQPQHF TGCGCCAGCAGCGAGGGTCGGGGCTATAGCAATCAGCCCCAGCATTTT TRBV4-1 many . TRBJ1-5
CASSQERHTGQPQHF TGTGCCAGCAGCCAAGAAAGGCACACTGGGCAGCCCCAGCATTTT TRBV4-2 many . TRBJ1-5
CASSLEVAGAGNEQFF TGTGCCAGCAGCTTAGAGGTGGCGGGAGCGGGCAATGAGCAGTTCTTC TRBV7-2 many TRBD2 TRBJ2-1
CASSQDIKPNTGELFF TGTGCCAGCAGCCAAGATATAAAGCCTAACACCGGGGAGCTGTTTTTT TRBV4-2 . . TRBJ2-2
CASSFGAGELFF TGTGCCAGCAGCTTTGGGGCCGGGGAGCTGTTTTTT TRBV7-9 many . TRBJ2-2
CASSLAGTGGTEAFF TGTGCCAGCAGCTTAGCAGGGACAGGGGGCACTGAAGCTTTCTTT TRBV7-6 many TRBD1 TRBJ1-1
CASRRTWTQITQYF TGTGCAAGCAGACGAACATGGACACAGATAACGCAGTATTTT TRBV6-8 . . TRBJ2-3
CASSTPGQGVEQYF TGCGCCAGCAGCACACCGGGACAGGGTGTCGAGCAGTACTTC TRBV5-1 many TRBD1 TRBJ2-7
CASSPGTGNYNEQFF TGTGCCAGCAGCCCCGGGACAGGGAACTACAATGAGCAGTTCTTC TRBV7-3 . TRBD1 TRBJ2-1
CASHLRAGAPGELFF TGTGCCAGCCACCTCCGAGCGGGAGCCCCCGGGGAGCTGTTTTTT TRBV5-4 many TRBD2 TRBJ2-2
CASSDLSGSPLHF TGTGCCAGCAGTGACCTCTCGGGTTCACCCCTCCACTTT TRBV6-2/TRBV6-3 many . TRBJ1-6